This TCR beta chain originates from a study of T cells in Graves' hyperthyroidism and ophthalmopathy. The study's findings and limits: A 13 V-J signature model discriminated ophthalmopathy versus stable hyperthyroidism.

The source material, RNA transcripts, was used to amplify TCR beta CDR3 regions. HTBI primers were the set used in a first-round RT-PCR of the TCR CDR3. TCRdb fed the multiplex PCR reads into MiXCR, producing one record per CDR3 protein. Of some 200,000 distinct CDR3 sequences listed, approximately 17% are singletons. Isolation of PBMCs was performed on around 10 ml fresh peripheral blood. This clonotype was detected once. Its specificity is not known. At one of its ends the junction is not consistent with the germline gene, which may arise from a read error. The CDR3 extends over 15 amino acids. Germline-derived CDR1 and CDR2 are SGHRS and YFSETQ.

V usage is TRBV5-1 and J usage is TRBJ2-1; TRBD1 aligns across 10 bases. The source of this sequence is a man aged 50 to 59 with Graves' hyperthyroidism. The specimen sequenced was blood. DNA of the CDR3: TGCGCCTGCAGTTCCGGGACAGGGGACCTCAATGAGCAGTTCTTC. Encoded protein: CACSSGTGDLNEQFF.